This T cell receptor beta chain was documented in a study of shared clonotypes between healthy human individuals. As to this clone: Germline and junction disagree at one end, which may indicate a read error.

Germline assignment: CDR1 SGHTA and CDR2 FQGNSA. This CDR3 has 12 amino acids. Clones were read by immunoSEQ multiplex PCR, and TCRdb kept only the in-frame ones, dropping some. The table includes about a million clones, around 75% detected once. Sequences were obtained from memory CD4+ T cells sorted from blood. Subset denoted: CD45RA-negative fraction. The sequence was collected from a man in his late teens or twenties in good health. The chain carries TRBV7-2 and TRBJ2-7; 7 bases are shared with TRBD1. CDR3: CASSRDSGNFHF. As DNA, the CDR3 is TGTGCCAGCAGCCGGGACAGCGGAAACTTCCACTTC. The variable domain in full, completed from reference TRBV7-2 and TRBJ2-7, reads GAGVSQSPSNKVTEKGKDVELRCDPISGHTALYWYRQSLGQGLEFLIYFQGNSAPDKSGLPSDRFSAERTGGSVSTLTIQRTQQEDSAVYLCASSRDSGNFHFGPGTRLTVT.